The 32 T cell receptor delta chains listed next were all sequenced from one sample in a study of γδ T cells in repeated Plasmodium falciparum infection. Vgamma9/Vdelta2+ and Vdelta2-negative gammadelta T cells were flow-sorted from PBMC for bulk sequencing. TCRdb redid clone calling on the multiplex PCR reads using CATT. The sample carries over 55,000 delta-chain clones, around 1.7% recorded once. The sample taken for sequencing was gamma-delta T cells from blood. Source of these receptors: a pool of human donors (malaria-infected and uninfected, not separated).

This clone turned up a few times. This sequence is one base from a far larger clone and is likely a read error. In the same sample, other DNA sequences code for this CDR3. V gene TRDV3 combines with J gene TRDJ1; 9 bases line up with TRDD3. V was clipped by 5 bases and J by 0 bases; unmatched bases: 16. From germline, CDR1 is TVYSNPD and CDR2 GDNSRS (reference sequence). This CDR3 is 17 amino acids long. The CDR3 bases are TGTGCCCAGAGATCGCTTACTGGGGGACCGTACACCGATAAACTCATCTTT. This codes for CAQRSLTGGPYTDKLIF.

This clone turned up a few times. The TCRdb protein comes from a much larger clone and disagrees with this DNA's translation at residue 5, likely due to a read error; the protein given here is derived from the DNA. The gene calls are TRDV2 and TRDJ3; 13 bases map to TRDD3. TCRdb does not report a J gene; here it was assigned by matching the DNA to germline references. Germline V gives CDR1 GEAIGNYY, CDR2 EKD. The ends lost 3 bases at V and 4 bases at J; junction bases unmatched: 14. The CDR3 covers 21 residues. The CDR3 spells CACDPPGTGGYAGWDTRQMFF. CDR3 nucleotide sequence: TGTGCCTGTGACCCCCCGGGAACTGGGGGATACGCGGGATGGGACACCCGACAGATGTTTTTC.

Comments on this clone: The amino acid sequence in TCRdb belongs to a much larger clone and departs from this DNA's translation at residue 22, likely a sequencing read error; the sequence shown is translated from the DNA. The chain links TRDV1 to TRDJ1, with 12 nucleotides matching TRDD3. The CDR3 is 24 amino acids. Germline V CDR1 and CDR2: TSWWSYY, QGS. The CDR3 loop reads CALGEILLWNPTGGYPPYTDKPIF. The CDR3 DNA sequence: TGTGCTCTTGGGGAAATATTATTATGGAATCCTACTGGGGGATACCCTCCGTACACCGATAAACCCATCTTT.

This clone was counted at least ten times. A read error likely explains this, since a far larger clone differs by one base. This sample includes further DNA sequences coding for the same CDR3. Written as DNA, the CDR3 is TGTGCCCTTGGGACCCACCTGGGGGATAAGTATAACACCGATAAACTCATCTTT. It codes for CALGTHLGDKYNTDKLIF. The chain joins TRDV1 to TRDJ1, with 10 bases that match TRDD3. This CDR3 spans 18 amino acids. Germline lookup yields CDR1 TSWWSYY and CDR2 QGS.

This clone was counted between two and nine times. TCRdb's listed protein matches a much larger clone and diverges from this DNA's translation at residue 21, likely through a read error; the protein shown comes from the DNA. The rearrangement joins TRDV1 to TRDJ1, with TRDD2 matching over 7 bases. The CDR3 is made up of 23 amino acids. From germline, CDR1 is TSWWSYY and CDR2 QGS. The CDR3 loop reads CALGVLSSYPFRRLAFYTDKPIF. For the CDR3, the DNA is TGTGCTCTTGGGGTCCTTAGTTCCTACCCTTTTCGCCGTCTGGCCTTTTACACCGATAAACCCATCTTT.

In its sample, this clone was seen many times. TCRdb has a much larger clone's protein, which differs at residue 4 from the translation of this DNA, likely because of a read error; what is shown is the protein translated from the DNA. J is TRDJ1 and V is TRDV2; possible D gene TRDD3, 5 bases. CDR1 and CDR2 (germline): GEAIGNYY, EKD. The CDR3 has 16 residues. This CDR3 is CACGTVWDQNADKLIF. The CDR3 nucleotides read TGTGCCTGTGGCACCGTTTGGGATCAAAATGCCGATAAACTCATCTTT.

This clone occurred a few times. This likely came from a read error, as a far larger clone is one base away. This specimen includes other DNA sequences encoding the same CDR3. The V and J genes are TRDV2 and TRDJ3; 10 nucleotides align to TRDD3. Here the J gene came from matching the DNA to germline, since TCRdb omits it. From germline, CDR1 is GEAIGNYY and CDR2 EKD. The CDR3 covers 21 residues. V shed 0 bases, J shed 2 bases, and the junction held 12 bases outside the gene matches. The CDR3 DNA is TGTGCCTGTGACACCGGCGGGTTACTGGGGGATCGCGCCTGGGACACCCGACAGATGTTTTTC. Translating it yields CACDTGGLLGDRAWDTRQMFF.

Notes on this clone: TCRdb's protein for this DNA is that of a much larger clone and differs from the translation at residue 17, likely a read error; the protein shown is the DNA translation. The chain uses TRDV3 and TRDJ1, with 8 bases aligning to TRDD3. As TCRdb names no J gene, one was assigned here on the basis of a DNA match to germline. V gave up 0 bases and J gave up 1 base; unmatched junction bases: 31. CDR3 length: 23 amino acids. Germline values: CDR1 TVYSNPD, CDR2 GDNSRS (reference sequence). The CDR3 here is CAFRGVRSGLQGGGLLCTDKLIF. CDR3 nucleotides: TGTGCCTTTAGAGGGGTTAGGTCGGGCCTACAGGGTGGGGGATTACTGTGCACCGATAAACTCATCTTT.

This clone was picked up many times. The TCRdb protein comes from a much larger clone and disagrees with this DNA's translation at residue 4, likely due to a read error; the protein given here is derived from the DNA. This chain uses TRDV1 with TRDJ1; D may be TRDD3 (5 bases). V was pared by 8 bases and J by 0 bases, with 7 bases between. In germline, CDR1 is TSWWSYY, CDR2 QGS. CDR3 length: 12 amino acids. The CDR3 loop is CALSGDTDKLIF. CDR3 nucleotide sequence: TGTGCTCTTAGTGGGGACACCGATAAACTCATCTTT.

This clone is large (0.1 to 1%) within its sample. The sample carries other DNA sequences with the same CDR3. J is TRDJ1 and V is TRDV2, with TRDD3 as a possible D gene (6 bases). The CDR3 spans 20 residues. The V end was cut by 3 bases, the J end by 0 bases, with 28 bases between. Germline assignment: CDR1 GEAIGNYY and CDR2 EKD. CDR3: CACDHPQSWGSSAYTDKLIF. CDR3 sequence (DNA): TGTGCCTGTGACCATCCTCAATCCTGGGGATCATCTGCGTACACCGATAAACTCATCTTT.

Points on this clone: The protein in TCRdb stems from a much larger clone and differs at residue 23 from this DNA's translation, likely a read error; here the protein is translated from the DNA. This rearrangement joins TRDV1 to TRDJ1, with TRDD3 matching over 10 bases. The CDR3 runs 26 residues. Germline CDR1 TSWWSYY, CDR2 QGS. Here the CDR3 DNA reads TGTGCTCTTGGGGAAAACGTTCGTTCCTTCCCCTTTACCTATCTTCACTGGGGGATCGGTTTCGATAGACTCATCTTT. Protein sequence: CALGENVRSFPFTYLHWGIGFDRLIF.

In the case of this clone: This likely stems from a read error, as it lies one base from a far larger clone. This same CDR3 is encoded by further DNA sequences in the sample. The chain combines TRDV1 with TRDJ1, with TRDD3 matching over 7 bases. TCRdb carries no J gene annotation; the J gene was assigned here by matching the DNA with germline. Germline assignment: CDR1 TSWWSYY and CDR2 QGS. After removal of 2 bases from V and 1 base from J, the junction contained 31 bases not matched to a gene. The length of the CDR3 is 24 residues. CDR3 sequence: CALGEGEGTVIPVLGIACTDKLIF. CDR3 DNA sequence: TGTGCTCTTGGGGAAGGGGAAGGAACGGTTATTCCAGTACTGGGGATTGCCTGCACCGATAAACTCATCTTT.

This clone was counted only a few times. Only one base separates this from a far larger clonotype, so it likely reflects a read error. It is unclear where the CDR3 begins or ends on the DNA, so no DNA is shown, and the CDR3 is as TCRdb lists it. No J gene call was made, and the V gene is TRDV1; TRDD3, the table's D call, lacks a check against the DNA. The germline V gene has CDR1 TSWWSYY and CDR2 QGS. The CDR3 adds up to 20 amino acids, both ends counted. This CDR3 is CALGERGLPVFWGTTIKLIF.

Comments on this clone: The translation of this DNA and the TCRdb protein of a much larger clone differ at residue 9, probably owing to a read error; the protein shown here is translated from the DNA. CDR3 DNA: TGTGCTCTTGGGGAAAGAGTATGGCTTACCGGGGGATACGCCAGGGAAGGGAGGACCGATAAACTCATCTTT. As protein: CALGERVWLTGGYAREGRTDKLIF. The rearrangement uses TRDV1 and TRDJ1; 10 nucleotides line up with TRDD3. TCRdb gives no J gene; it was assigned here by matching the DNA to germline. After removal of 2 bases from V and 2 bases from J, the junction contained 29 bases not matched to a gene. CDR3 length equals 24 residues. CDR1 TSWWSYY and CDR2 QGS come from the germline V gene.

Points on this clone: TCRdb has a much larger clone's protein, which differs at residue 11 from the translation of this DNA, likely because of a read error; what is shown is the protein translated from the DNA. The J gene is TRDJ1, the V gene TRAV38-2/DV8; 8 nucleotides match TRDD3. The J gene was missing in TCRdb and was found by matching the end of the DNA to germline. CDR1 and CDR2 (germline): TSESDYY, QEAYKQQN. The CDR3 sequence is 27 residues long. The V segment lost 0 bases and the J segment 0 bases; nucleotides outside the gene matches: 37. CDR3 DNA: TGTGCTTATAGGAGCGCGGAACTCTTCTTCCGGTCTTCGTCAGAATCGACTGGGGGGTCGTACACCGATAAACTCATCTTT. Translation gives CAYRSAELFFRSSSESTGGSYTDKLIF.

On this clone: TCRdb's entry gives the protein of a much larger clone, which mismatches this DNA's translation at residue 11, likely from a read error; the protein reported here is translated from the DNA. The CDR3 nucleotides read TGTGCCTTTTCCGCCTTCCTCCAAAATAGGAAACTGGGGGAGATCACCGATAAACTCATCTTT. This sequence encodes CAFSAFLQNRKLGEITDKLIF. The chain links TRDV3 to TRDJ1; 9 bases match TRDD3. Assignment of the J gene here rests on matching the DNA to germline, because TCRdb gives none. The CDR3 loop spans 21 amino acids. Germline lookup yields CDR1 TVYSNPD and CDR2 GDNSRS (reference sequence). Losses at the gene ends were 2 bases for V and 1 base for J; bases not matched to a gene: 26.

A word on this clone: A read error likely explains why the TCRdb protein, taken from a much larger clone, differs from this DNA's translation at residue 7; the protein shown is translated from the DNA. V is TRDV1 and J is TRDJ1; 12 nucleotides align to TRDD3. This CDR3 is 23 amino acids long. In germline, CDR1 is TSWWSYY, CDR2 QGS. V dropped 3 bases and J dropped 0; count of bases not matched to a gene: 23. The CDR3, as DNA: TGTGCTCTTGGGGAGCATGCAACCTACCCGGGGAACTGGGGGATACTGTACACCGATAAACTCATCTTT. Amino acid sequence: CALGEHATYPGNWGILYTDKLIF.

This clone was picked up a small number of times. A read error is the likely source, as a far larger clone sits one nucleotide away. Other DNA sequences of this sample code for an identical CDR3. The rearrangement links TRDV1 to TRDJ1; 12 bases fit TRDD3. Germline CDR1 reads TSWWSYY; CDR2 reads QGS. This CDR3 contains 24 residues. The CDR3 DNA reads as TGTGCTCTGGGGGAGCTTCCTAGGTCTTGGGGCCGAGCTACTGGGGGATACCCCACCGATAAACTCATCTTT. This gives the protein CALGELPRSWGRATGGYPTDKLIF.

A remark on this clone: A far larger clone differs by one base, so this is likely a read error. Other nucleotide sequences in the sample specify the same CDR3. The chain is built from TRDV2 and TRDJ1; TRDD2 aligns across 7 bases. In the absence of a J gene in TCRdb, the DNA was matched to germline to assign it here. The V and J ends lost 4 bases and 0 bases, in that order; junction bases with no gene match: 19. The CDR3 loop spans 19 amino acids. Germline V CDR1 and CDR2: GEAIGNYY, EKD. The DNA for the CDR3 is TGTGCCTGTGATAACCCCGCCTTCCTTGACTGCGGGTACACCGATAAACTCATCTTT. This translates into CACDNPAFLDCGYTDKLIF.

A few counts support this clone. A far bigger clonotype differs at one base, so this is likely a read error. The same CDR3 is also encoded by other DNA sequences in this sample. CDR3: CACDTVGGYADPDKLIF. CDR3 DNA sequence: TGTGCCTGTGACACCGTAGGTGGATACGCGGATCCCGATAAACTCATCTTT. This sequence joins TRDV2 and TRDJ1, with TRDD3 matching 7 bases. The CDR3 runs 17 residues. With 0 bases clipped from V and 3 bases from J, the junction kept 12 bases outside the gene matches. CDR1 GEAIGNYY and CDR2 EKD come from the germline V gene.

The V and J genes are TRDV1 and TRDJ1; 10 nucleotides align to TRDD3. The J gene, missing from TCRdb, was assigned here through DNA to germline matching. With V trimmed by 1 base and J by 2 bases, 22 bases remained unmatched. The CDR3 is 22 residues long. The germline V gene has CDR1 TSWWSYY and CDR2 QGS. CDR3 amino acids: CALGERLPQYWGIYRNTDKLIF. The CDR3 DNA reads TGTGCTCTTGGGGAACGTCTTCCTCAGTACTGGGGGATCTATCGTAATACCGATAAACTCATCTTT.

This clone was counted a few times. TCRdb records a much larger clone's protein for this DNA, with a difference at residue 6 that likely arises from a read error; the protein given is the translation of the DNA. The genes are TRDV3 and TRDJ1, with D unclear. The J gene is absent in TCRdb and was assigned here via DNA matching to germline. The CDR3 totals 14 residues. Germline loops: CDR1 TVYSNPD, CDR2 GDNSRS (reference sequence). V was pared by 2 bases and J by 5 bases, with 18 bases between. The CDR3 here is CAFQRATAPDKLIF. The CDR3, as DNA: TGTGCCTTTCAGCGGGCTACTGCGCCAGATAAACTCATCTTT.

This clone was counted many times. TCRdb assigns this DNA the protein of a much larger clone, which departs from its translation at residue 12; this likely reflects a read error, and the protein shown comes from translating the DNA. V and J are TRDV1 and TRDJ1; tentatively, D is TRDD3 (5 bases). TCRdb gives no J gene; it was assigned here by matching the DNA to germline. Germline V CDR1 and CDR2: TSWWSYY, QGS. This CDR3 region has 20 residues. Between the trimmed V and J ends, which lost 2 bases and 0 bases, there was a span of 25 bases. The CDR3 DNA reads TGTGCTCTTGGGGAAAAAAGGCGAGTCTGTAAACGGATATACACCGATAAACTCATCTTT. Translation: CALGEKRRVCKRIYTDKLIF.

This clone was detected only a few times. The likely explanation is a read error, given a far larger clone one base away. The same CDR3 arises from other DNA sequences in this sample as well. The chain links TRDV1 to TRDJ1; 12 bases align to TRDD3. No J gene was available from TCRdb, and it was assigned here by a germline match of the DNA. This CDR3 is built from 25 residues. Germline V lookup: CDR1 TSWWSYY, CDR2 QGS. CDR3 protein: CALGELAFLQKLRTGGYPLTDKLIF. In DNA, the CDR3 is TGTGCTCTCGGGGAATTAGCCTTCCTCCAAAAGTTACGTACTGGGGGATACCCCCTCACCGATAAACTCATCTTT.

This clone was seen many times. The protein TCRdb lists belongs to a much larger clone and differs from this DNA's translation at residue 11, which points to a read error; the protein shown is made from the DNA. This chain joins TRDV1 and TRDJ1; the match to TRDD3 covers 7 bases. V trimming: 3 bases; J trimming: 2 bases; junction bases outside the gene matches: 12. CDR1 and CDR2 from the germline V gene are TSWWSYY and QGS. This CDR3 is 17 amino acids long. CDR3: CALGDARLGIQTDKLIF. DNA for the CDR3: TGTGCTCTTGGGGATGCCCGACTGGGGATCCAGACCGATAAACTCATCTTT.

This clone was recorded many times. TCRdb's protein, taken from a much larger clone, differs from this DNA's translation at residue 14, likely owing to a read error; the protein displayed comes from the DNA. V gene TRDV1 combines with J gene TRDJ1; 7 positions match TRDD2. This CDR3 spans 16 amino acids. Germline assignment: CDR1 TSWWSYY and CDR2 QGS. CDR3 coding DNA: TGTGCTCTTGGGGAAACATCTTCCTATAGCACCGATAAATTCATCTTT. Its protein is CALGETSSYSTDKFIF.

The table lists this clone with a few counts. This likely reflects a read error, since a far larger clone is one base away. Other DNA sequences in the same sample also yield this CDR3. This chain joins TRDV2 and TRDJ1, with 13 bases that match TRDD3. Per the germline V gene, CDR1 is GEAIGNYY and CDR2 is EKD. This CDR3 is built from 16 residues. CDR3 DNA sequence: TGTGCCTGTGACACCGGGACTGGGGGATACGCGGAAAAACTTATCTTT. Its protein is CACDTGTGGYAEKLIF.

A word on this clone: TCRdb attributes to this sequence the protein of a much larger clone, which differs from the DNA translation at residue 19; a read error is likely, and the protein displayed is translated from the DNA. No J gene call was made, and the V gene is TRAV38-2/DV8; the D call of TRDD3 is as the table states it, not checked on the DNA. This CDR3 has 21 amino acids. Per germline, CDR1 TSESDYY and CDR2 QEAYKQQN. CDR3 sequence reads: CAYRSFSDPGEKWGIHPKFIF. CDR3 DNA sequence: TGTGCTTATAGGAGCTTCTCCGATCCTGGGGAGAAGTGGGGGATACACCCAAAATTCATCTTT.

This clone was seen a handful of times. TCRdb's protein for this DNA is that of a much larger clone and differs from the translation at residue 7, likely a read error; the protein shown is the DNA translation. The J gene is TRDJ1, the V gene TRDV1; 12 bases are shared with TRDD3. TCRdb carries no J gene annotation; the J gene was assigned here by matching the DNA with germline. This CDR3 contains 20 residues. Germline V CDR1 and CDR2: TSWWSYY, QGS. The trim removed 3 bases at V and 0 bases at J, leaving 14 bases unmatched. Here the CDR3 DNA reads TGTGCTCTTGGGGACCGGGGAGCTGGGGGATACGAGTTGTACACCGATAAACTCATCTTT. This gives the protein CALGDRGAGGYELYTDKLIF.

There are many counts of this clone. Translating this DNA gives a protein that differs at residue 16 from the TCRdb one, which belongs to a much larger clone; a read error is likely, and the protein shown is this translation. This chain links TRDV1 with TRDJ1, with TRDD3 identical over 9 bases. The CDR3 is made up of 22 amino acids. Trimming took 1 base from V and 2 from J; bases not matched to a gene: 23. Germline CDR1 is TSWWSYY and CDR2 is QGS. This CDR3 reads CALGERGPSHIPGLGETDKLIF. CDR3 nucleotide sequence: TGTGCTCTTGGGGAACGGGGGCCTTCCCACATACCCGGACTGGGGGAGACCGATAAACTCATCTTT.

In its sample, this clone was seen a few times. TCRdb assigns this DNA the protein of a much larger clone, which departs from its translation at residue 7; this likely reflects a read error, and the protein shown comes from translating the DNA. V and J are TRDV2 and TRDJ3, with 10 bases that match TRDD3. CDR1 and CDR2 from the germline V gene are GEAIGNYY and EKD. The ends lost 0 bases at V and 2 bases at J; junction bases unmatched: 12. The CDR3 runs to 21 residues. The DNA of the CDR3 is TGTGCCTGTGACACCGGCAGGCTACTGGGGGATCGCGCCTGGGACACCCGACAGATGTTTTTC. It translates to CACDTGRLLGDRAWDTRQMFF.

This clone was counted a few times. Translating this DNA gives a protein that differs at residue 8 from the TCRdb one, which belongs to a much larger clone; a read error is likely, and the protein shown is this translation. The rearrangement uses TRDV3 and TRDJ1; D possibly corresponds to TRDD3 (5 bases). V was trimmed by 1 base and J by 4 bases, leaving 31 bases between them. The CDR3 runs 19 residues. Germline CDR1 is TVYSNPD and CDR2 is GDNSRS (reference sequence). CDR3 nucleotide sequence: TGTGCCTTTAAGAACGCCTGGGTGATAATCCCCATCAAGGTCGATAAACTCATCTTT. This translates into CAFKNAWVIIPIKVDKLIF.